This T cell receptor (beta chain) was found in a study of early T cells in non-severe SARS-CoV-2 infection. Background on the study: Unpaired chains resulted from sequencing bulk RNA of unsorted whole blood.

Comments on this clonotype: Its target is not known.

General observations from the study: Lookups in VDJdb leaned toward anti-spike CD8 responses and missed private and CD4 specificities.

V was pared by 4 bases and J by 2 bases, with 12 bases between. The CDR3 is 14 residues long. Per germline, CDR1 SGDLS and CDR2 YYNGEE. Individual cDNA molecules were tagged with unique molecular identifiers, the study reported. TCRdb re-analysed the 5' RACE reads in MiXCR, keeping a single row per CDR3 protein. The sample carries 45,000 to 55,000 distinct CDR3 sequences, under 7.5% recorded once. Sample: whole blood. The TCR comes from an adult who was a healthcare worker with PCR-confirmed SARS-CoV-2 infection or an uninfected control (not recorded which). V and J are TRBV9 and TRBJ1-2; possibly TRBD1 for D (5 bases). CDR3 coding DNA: TGTGCCAGCAGCCCAACAGGTTACAACTATGGCTACACCTTC. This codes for CASSPTGYNYGYTF.